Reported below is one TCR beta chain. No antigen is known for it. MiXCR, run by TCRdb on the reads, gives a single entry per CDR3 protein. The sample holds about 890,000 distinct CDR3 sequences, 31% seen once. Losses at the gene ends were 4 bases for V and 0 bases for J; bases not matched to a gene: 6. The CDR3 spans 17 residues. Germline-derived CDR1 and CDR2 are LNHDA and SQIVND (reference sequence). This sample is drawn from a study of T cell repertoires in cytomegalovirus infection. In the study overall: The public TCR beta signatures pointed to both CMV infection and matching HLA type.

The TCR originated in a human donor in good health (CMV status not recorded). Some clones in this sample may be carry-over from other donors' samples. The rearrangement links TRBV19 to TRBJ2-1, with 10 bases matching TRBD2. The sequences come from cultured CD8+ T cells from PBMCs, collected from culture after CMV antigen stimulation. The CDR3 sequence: CASSTGLAVSSYNEQFF. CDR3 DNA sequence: TGTGCCAGTAGTACCGGACTAGCGGTAAGCTCCTACAATGAGCAGTTCTTC.